The rows below give T cell receptor beta chains drawn from one sample of a study of T cell repertoires in cytomegalovirus infection. MiXCR was run by TCRdb on the reads, yielding one entry per CDR3 protein. Of hundreds of thousands of distinct CDR3 sequences listed, roughly a third are singletons. Antigens for these TCRs are unknown. The specimen comprised cultured PBMCs, sampled from culture after CMV antigen stimulation. Source of these receptors: a human donor in good health (CMV status not recorded). Some clones in this sample may be carry-over from other donors' samples. Both conserved end residues are part of each CDR3. D genes are given only for firm matches. Size tells how often a clone was seen (once, few, many) or the class of an expanded clone, and some rows leave it out.

j_call	d_call	clone_size	v_call	cdr3_aa	cdr3_nt
TRBJ1-2	NA	many	TRBV7-8	CASSFPGVGSYGYTF	TGTGCCAGCAGCTTCCCAGGGGTTGGGAGCTATGGCTACACCTTC
TRBJ1-1	NA	many	TRBV12-3/TRBV12-4	CASTKEGRGAFF	TGTGCCAGCACTAAGGAAGGGAGGGGAGCTTTCTTT
TRBJ2-7	NA	NA	TRBV6-1	CASRRAYEQYF	TGTGCCAGCCGGAGGGCCTACGAGCAGTACTTC
TRBJ2-1	NA	few	TRBV5-5	CASSQTGSYNEQFF	TGTGCCAGCAGCCAGACAGGTTCCTACAATGAGCAGTTCTTC
TRBJ1-2	NA	NA	TRBV7-8	CASSFEVTANYGYTF	TGTGCCAGCAGCTTTGAAGTTACAGCTAACTATGGCTACACCTTC
TRBJ1-4	NA	few	TRBV6-5	CASSYGGTNEKLFF	TGTGCCAGCAGCTATGGTGGAACTAATGAAAAACTGTTTTTT
TRBJ2-1	NA	once	TRBV13	CASSLGVLGTSYNEQFF	TGTGCCAGCAGCTTAGGGGTGCTAGGGACTTCCTACAATGAGCAGTTCTTC
TRBJ1-1	TRBD1	few	TRBV5-1	CASSPQGADTEAFF	TGCGCCAGCAGCCCACAGGGGGCGGACACTGAAGCTTTCTTT
TRBJ1-4	NA	few	TRBV7-9	CASSLQQTRKLFF	TGTGCCAGCAGCTTACAACAGACACGAAAACTGTTTTTT
TRBJ1-2	NA	few	TRBV7-6	CASSATPGQRGLRNYGYTF	TGTGCCAGCAGCGCAACTCCGGGACAAAGAGGTCTTCGGAACTATGGCTACACCTTC
TRBJ2-5	TRBD2	NA	TRBV7-6	CASSYVPSGRSSPQETQYF	TGTGCCAGCAGCTACGTTCCTAGCGGGAGGTCAAGCCCCCAAGAGACCCAGTACTTC
TRBJ2-1	NA	many	TRBV7-2	CASSPQQGYREDNEQFF	TGTGCCAGCAGCCCTCAACAGGGATACAGAGAAGACAATGAGCAGTTCTTC
TRBJ2-5	NA	many	TRBV7-8	CASSLVGASQETQYF	TGTGCCAGCAGCTTAGTGGGGGCCTCCCAAGAGACCCAGTACTTC
TRBJ2-5	NA	many	TRBV7-2	CASSLGYQETQYF	TGTGCCAGCAGCTTGGGGTACCAAGAGACCCAGTACTTC
TRBJ1-5	NA	few	TRBV12-5	CASGTSEPQHF	TGTGCTAGTGGCACATCGGAGCCCCAGCATTTT
TRBJ1-5	NA	few	TRBV12-3/TRBV12-4	CASSLVVGRQPQHF	TGTGCCAGCAGTTTAGTAGTAGGTCGCCAGCCCCAGCATTTT
TRBJ2-1	TRBD1	NA	TRBV24-1	CATSATGSLDNEQFF	TGTGCCACCAGTGCGACAGGGTCTCTTGACAATGAGCAGTTCTTC
TRBJ2-1	NA	NA	TRBV7-8	CASSFLSRDFYNEQFF	TGTGCCAGCAGCTTCCTGTCCCGGGACTTTTACAATGAGCAGTTCTTC
TRBJ1-1	NA	many	TRBV12-3/TRBV12-4	CASSLKGDTEAFF	TGTGCCAGCAGCCTTAAGGGCGACACTGAAGCTTTCTTT
TRBJ1-2	NA	NA	TRBV5-4	CASSPPGQLTYGYTF	TGTGCCAGCAGCCCCCCGGGGCAGCTTACCTATGGCTACACCTTC
TRBJ2-6	NA	NA	TRBV5-1	CASRETGSSGANVLTF	TGCGCCAGCAGAGAAACAGGGAGTTCTGGGGCCAACGTCCTGACTTTC
TRBJ2-1	TRBD1	few	TRBV20-1	CSAPGQNYNEQFF	TGCAGTGCTCCGGGACAGAACTACAATGAGCAGTTCTTC
TRBJ1-1	NA	NA	TRBV6-2/TRBV6-3	CASSYSRQVKGFF	TGTGCCAGCAGTTACTCGAGACAGGTCAAGGGTTTCTTT